The next 17 T cell receptor beta chains were all read from a single sample in a study of CD8+ T cells in alopecia areata. Investigators isolated RNA and reverse transcribed it into cDNA to act as the sequencing template. Profiled with immunoSEQ multiplex PCR; TCRdb holds only in-frame clones, not every one. The repertoire holds about 200,000 clones, just over 55% seen once, with roughly 5% in the top ten. Sequenced material: CD8+ T cells sorted from blood. The receptors were sampled from a human donor in good health.

This clone has more than one count but fewer than ten. This rearrangement joins TRBV27 to TRBJ2-4, with D possibly TRBD2 on 8 matching bases. This CDR3 is built from 15 residues. V lost 5 bases and J lost 6, with 17 bases in between. Looked up from germline, CDR1 is MNHEY and CDR2 is SMNVEV (reference sequence). The CDR3 region is CASSQAGGQLNIQYF. In DNA form, the CDR3 reads TGTGCCAGCAGTCAGGCGGGGGGACAGTTAAACATTCAGTACTTC.

The chain couples TRBV10-3 to TRBJ2-1; no clear D gene. The CDR3 length is 12 residues. V lost 6 bases and J lost 8, with 11 bases in between. Germline CDR1 ENHRY, CDR2 SYGVKD. The CDR3 sequence: CAISTDQDEQFF. CDR3 coding DNA: TGTGCCATCAGCACTGACCAGGATGAGCAGTTCTTC.

The chain recombines TRBV15 with TRBJ2-1; 7 bases agree with TRBD1. Germline lookup yields CDR1 LNHNV and CDR2 YYDKDF (reference sequence). J gave up 4 bases and V 5 bases, and 8 bases lay outside the gene matches. The CDR3 has 15 amino acids. The CDR3 loop is CATSWTGQLYNEQFF. The CDR3 DNA follows: TGTGCCACCAGCTGGACAGGTCAATTGTACAATGAGCAGTTCTTC.

V gene TRBV14 combines with J gene TRBJ2-7; D could derive from TRBD1 or TRBD2 (5 bases each). Trimming left V 9 bases short and J 5 bases short, with 11 bases between. CDR1 is SGHDN and CDR2 is FVKESK in the germline V gene. The CDR3 is 11 amino acids. CDR3 DNA sequence: TGTGCCAGGGAGGCAGGGAACGAGCAGTACTTC. This translates into CAREAGNEQYF.

This clone appeared a few times. The rearrangement uses TRBV5-1 and TRBJ2-3; 8 bases are a match to TRBD2. The CDR3 runs 14 residues. Germline assignment: CDR1 SGHRS and CDR2 YFSETQ. V was clipped by 4 bases and J by 5 bases; unmatched bases: 6. The CDR3 nucleotides read TGCGCCAGCAGCGTAGAGCGGGGGAGAGATACGCAGTATTTT. Amino acids: CASSVERGRDTQYF. The full variable domain, with the rest looked up from reference TRBV5-1 and TRBJ2-3, is KAGVTQTPRYLIKTRGQQVTLSCSPISGHRSVSWYQQTPGQGLQFLFEYFSETQRNKGNFPGRFSGRQFSNSRSEMNVSTLELGDSALYLCASSVERGRDTQYFGPGTRLTVL.

The CDR3 coding sequence is TGCGCCAGCAGCCAAGGTGGGACTAGCGGGCCCTACGAGCAGTACTTC. This sequence encodes CASSQGGTSGPYEQYF. The rearrangement joins TRBV4-1 to TRBJ2-7; 12 bases line up with TRBD2. This CDR3 comprises 16 residues. Germline lookup yields CDR1 MGHRA and CDR2 YSYEKL. Losses at the gene ends were 1 base for V and 2 bases for J; bases not matched to a gene: 3.

The chain couples TRBV4-1 to TRBJ1-5, with D hard to call. Per germline, CDR1 MGHRA and CDR2 YSYEKL. V dropped 1 base and J dropped 5 bases, with 12 bases sitting between them. CDR3 size: 15 residues. CDR3 sequence: CASSQVNPTDQPQHF. DNA of the CDR3: TGCGCCAGCAGCCAAGTGAATCCAACCGATCAGCCCCAGCATTTT.

About this clone: Other DNA sequences of this sample code for an identical CDR3. The genes are TRBV27 and TRBJ1-5; the D gene is possibly TRBD1 (5 bases). V dropped 3 bases and J dropped 4 bases, with 7 bases sitting between them. Germline V gives CDR1 MNHEY, CDR2 SMNVEV (reference sequence). The CDR3 contains 13 residues. The CDR3 loop reads CASSFGGNQPQHF. The CDR3 coding sequence is TGTGCCAGCAGTTTTGGGGGGAATCAGCCCCAGCATTTT.

J is TRBJ2-7 and V is TRBV29-1, with D perhaps TRBD1 or TRBD2 (5 bases each). CDR3 length: 14 amino acids. Germline V gene data show CDR1 as SQVTM and CDR2 as ANQGSEA. V gave up 4 bases and J gave up 4 bases, with 17 bases separating them. In DNA, the CDR3 is TGCAGCGTTGGGGACCGCGGACTCGGGTACGAGCAGTACTTC. Protein product: CSVGDRGLGYEQYF.

The chain links TRBV13 to TRBJ1-2; D may be TRBD1 (5 bases). The CDR3 is 14 residues long. With 3 bases removed from V and 8 bases from J, the gap between germline ends came to 16 bases. From germline, CDR1 is PRHDT and CDR2 FYEKMQ (reference sequence). In nucleotides, the CDR3 is TGTGCCAGCAGCTTCCAGCCAGGGTCGGGCGGCTACACCTTC. This codes for CASSFQPGSGGYTF.

This clone was observed a few times. The V gene is TRBV7-6, the J gene TRBJ2-3; D possibly corresponds to TRBD2 (7 bases). V lost 1 base, J lost 2 bases, and 10 bases lay in between. Germline V gives CDR1 SGHVS, CDR2 FNYEAQ. The CDR3 has 15 amino acids. The CDR3 loop is CASSLGGGTTDTQYF. CDR3 bases: TGTGCCAGCAGCTTAGGGGGGGGCACCACAGATACGCAGTATTTT.

The CDR3: CASSLAGAYEQYF. Here the CDR3 DNA reads TGTGCCAGCAGCTTAGCCGGGGCCTACGAGCAGTACTTC. The V and J genes are TRBV7-6 and TRBJ2-7, with D possibly matching TRBD2 (5 bases). Germline-derived CDR1 and CDR2 are SGHVS and FNYEAQ. Trimming took 0 bases from V and 2 from J, leaving 5 bases between them. The CDR3 runs 13 residues.

CDR3 nucleotide sequence: TGTGCCACCGCCGGGGTAGCAGATACGCAGTATTTT. Translated: CATAGVADTQYF. The chain employs TRBV6-1 and TRBJ2-3, with D perhaps matching TRBD2 (5 bases). CDR1 is MNHNS, CDR2 SASEGT, per germline. V shed 10 bases and J shed 4 bases, with 12 bases lying between them. The CDR3 loop spans 12 amino acids.

This chain connects TRBV29-1 to TRBJ2-1; 11 nucleotides line up with TRBD1. Germline V gives CDR1 SQVTM, CDR2 ANQGSEA. This CDR3 region has 14 residues. V lost 3 bases to trimming and J lost 7 bases; unmatched junction nucleotides: 5. In nucleotides, the CDR3 is TGCAGCGTTGAGGGACAGGGGGTGGGTAATGAGCAGTTCTTC. It translates to CSVEGQGVGNEQFF.

The V and J genes are TRBV7-9 and TRBJ1-1; TRBD1 agrees at 10 bases. The CDR3 is 15 residues long. V was pared by 4 bases and J by 4 bases, with 6 bases of the junction left unmatched. Per germline, CDR1 SEHNR and CDR2 FQNEAQ (reference sequence). CDR3 in DNA: TGTGCCAGCAGCTCGGACAGGGGGAGAGGCACTGAAGCTTTCTTT. Amino acid sequence: CASSSDRGRGTEAFF.

On this clone itself: At the DNA level, this CDR3 is encoded by other sequences in the same sample as well. This chain links TRBV13 with TRBJ2-7, with 7 nucleotides matching TRBD1. J lost 0 bases, V lost 0 bases, and 2 bases had no gene match. CDR1 is PRHDT and CDR2 is FYEKMQ in the germline V gene (reference sequence). The CDR3 totals 15 residues. The CDR3 loop reads CASSLGRDSSYEQYF. CDR3 DNA sequence: TGTGCCAGCAGCTTAGGACGGGACAGCTCCTACGAGCAGTACTTC.

The chain joins TRBV19 to TRBJ2-7; possible D gene TRBD2, 5 bases. This CDR3 region has 14 residues. Germline CDR1 reads LNHDA; CDR2 reads SQIVND (reference sequence). V lost 5 bases and J 3 bases, leaving 14 bases between the germline ends. CDR3 sequence reads: CASSPDPGIYEQYF. CDR3 nucleotide sequence: TGTGCCAGTAGTCCCGACCCCGGGATCTACGAGCAGTACTTC.